One and the same sample provided the 28 T cell receptor beta chains below, sequenced in a study of cytomegalovirus exposure and HLA in healthy donors. The PCR employed 60 Vbeta primers together with 13 Jbeta primers. Method: immunoSEQ multiplex PCR; TCRdb's copy keeps in-frame clones and lacks some. The top ten hold less than 5% of the sample, which has 100,000 to 150,000 clones, around 74% seen once. The specimen sequenced was PBMCs. The source is a woman aged 45 to 65 in good health and CMV-seropositive.

The genes are TRBV7-9 and TRBJ2-1; 10 nucleotides line up with TRBD1. V shed 5 bases, J shed 8 bases, and the junction held 9 bases outside the gene matches. In germline, CDR1 is SEHNR, CDR2 FQNEAQ (reference sequence). There are 15 residues in the CDR3. The DNA for the CDR3 is TGTGCCAGCAGCCTAGGACAGGGGGGGTGGGATGAGCAGTTCTTC. Residues: CASSLGQGGWDEQFF.

The rearrangement links TRBV28 to TRBJ2-1; D unresolved. Germline CDR1 reads MDHEN; CDR2 reads SYDVKM. The CDR3 sequence is 13 residues long. V lost 6 bases and J lost 7, with 13 bases in between. As DNA, the CDR3 is TGTGCCAGCAGGGCTTCGGCGGCAAATGAGCAGTTCTTC. Protein product: CASRASAANEQFF.

The CDR3 sequence: CASSNRDNEVEQYF. Here the CDR3 DNA reads TGTGCCAGCAGTAACCGGGACAATGAGGTCGAGCAGTACTTC. The V and J genes are TRBV6-1 and TRBJ2-7; possibly TRBD1 for D (6 bases). Trimming cost V 5 bases and J 6 bases, with 17 bases left between them. The CDR3 covers 14 residues. Per germline, CDR1 MNHNS and CDR2 SASEGT.

The chain couples TRBV19 to TRBJ2-3, with 8 bases identical to TRBD2. The V gene's germline CDR1 is LNHDA and CDR2 SQIVND (reference sequence). This CDR3 spans 15 amino acids. Trimming took 2 bases from V and 3 from J; bases not matched to a gene: 4. DNA for the CDR3: TGTGCCAGTAGTATACGAGCGGGGGCAACAGATACGCAGTATTTT. Its translation is CASSIRAGATDTQYF.

The chain has TRBV2 and TRBJ2-2; TRBD1 is a possible D gene (6 bases). CDR3 size: 13 residues. The germline V gene encodes CDR1 SNHLY and CDR2 FYNNEI. Trimming removed 3 bases at V and 7 bases at J, with 9 bases between. The CDR3 protein is CASSDRGFGELFF. The CDR3 DNA is TGTGCCAGCAGTGACAGGGGTTTCGGGGAGCTGTTTTTT.

This sequence joins TRBV2 and TRBJ1-2; D unclear. V dropped 10 bases and J dropped 2 bases, with 14 bases sitting between them. This CDR3 is built from 13 residues. CDR1 and CDR2 (germline): SNHLY, FYNNEI. The DNA for the CDR3 is TGTGCCACCAAACAGTCGGGAAACTATGGCTACACCTTC. Its protein is CATKQSGNYGYTF.

The chain employs TRBV5-1 and TRBJ2-1; 13 bases match TRBD2. The CDR3 sequence is 16 residues long. Per the germline V gene, CDR1 is SGHRS and CDR2 is YFSETQ. Losses at the gene ends were 6 bases for V and 1 base for J; bases not matched to a gene: 4. Here the CDR3 DNA reads TGCGCCAGCAACCGGGGACTAGCGGGGTCCTACAATGAGCAGTTCTTC. It translates to CASNRGLAGSYNEQFF.

This sequence joins TRBV27 and TRBJ2-7, with a weak D call TRBD2 (6 bases). The germline CDR1 and CDR2 sequences are MNHEY and SMNVEV (reference sequence). The ends were cut back, 3 bases at V and 3 bases at J, with 12 bases in the middle. The CDR3 has 14 residues. The CDR3 coding sequence is TGTGCCAGCAGTTTGCGGGGTGTCCACTACGAGCAGTACTTC. Translated, it gives CASSLRGVHYEQYF.

Details on this clone: Other DNA variants within this sample encode the same CDR3. The chain recombines TRBV27 with TRBJ2-7; TRBD1 aligns across 10 bases. This CDR3 spans 14 amino acids. The V gene end was trimmed by 6 bases and the J gene end by 4 bases; junction bases not matched to a gene: 6. Germline V gene lookup returns CDR1 MNHEY and CDR2 SMNVEV (reference sequence). The CDR3 region has the DNA TGTGCCAGCAGCCCGACAGGGGGCGGATACGAGCAGTACTTC. Translated, it gives CASSPTGGGYEQYF.

V gene TRBV29-1 combines with J gene TRBJ2-3; 7 bases align to TRBD2. J was trimmed by 4 bases and V by 3 bases; bases with no gene match: 4. CDR1 SQVTM and CDR2 ANQGSEA come from the germline V gene. CDR3 size: 13 residues. CDR3 in amino acids: CSVDFGLADTQYF. As DNA, the CDR3 is TGCAGCGTTGACTTTGGACTAGCAGATACGCAGTATTTT.

This chain joins TRBV7-8 and TRBJ2-7; D unclear. The V and J ends lost 1 base and 2 bases respectively, with 12 bases between them. The length of the CDR3 is 15 residues. Germline CDR1 reads SGHVS; CDR2 reads FQNEAQ. CDR3: CASSLGPPTTYEQYF. The CDR3 nucleotides are TGTGCCAGCAGCTTAGGGCCGCCCACCACCTACGAGCAGTACTTC.

This clone is labeled large (0.1 to 1%). The chain recombines TRBV9 with TRBJ2-2; D possibly corresponds to TRBD1 (5 bases). Trimming stripped 3 bases from V and 6 bases from J, with 15 bases between. Germline V gene data show CDR1 as SGDLS and CDR2 as YYNGEE. The CDR3 totals 15 residues. CDR3 sequence reads: CASSALMTAAGELFF. The DNA for the CDR3 is TGTGCCAGCAGCGCCCTTATGACAGCCGCCGGGGAGCTGTTTTTT.

This clone showed up just once. This chain uses TRBV9 with TRBJ2-3; 10 bases line up with TRBD1. Unmatched junction bases numbered 3, after V lost 2 bases and J lost 3 bases. Germline V gene sequence: CDR1 SGDLS, CDR2 YYNGEE. This CDR3 spans 15 amino acids. The CDR3 protein is CASSVGQGLTDTQYF. The DNA for the CDR3 is TGTGCCAGCAGCGTGGGACAGGGGTTAACAGATACGCAGTATTTT.

V gene TRBV13 combines with J gene TRBJ2-5; maybe TRBD1 (6 bases). CDR1 is PRHDT and CDR2 is FYEKMQ in the germline V gene (reference sequence). The CDR3 has 15 amino acids. Trimming removed 3 bases from V and 1 base from J, with 12 bases in between. The CDR3 loop is CASSFIGGSQETQYF. CDR3 bases: TGTGCCAGCAGCTTTATAGGGGGATCCCAAGAGACCCAGTACTTC.

A single count supports this clone. This chain uses TRBV5-4 with TRBJ2-1; unclear D gene. CDR1 and CDR2 from the germline V gene are SGHNT and YYREEE (reference sequence). The CDR3 runs to 15 residues. V dropped 0 bases and J dropped 1 base, with 8 bases sitting between them. Here the CDR3 reads CASSLGQNSYNEQFF. The CDR3 DNA sequence: TGTGCCAGCAGCTTGGGGCAGAATTCCTACAATGAGCAGTTCTTC. The full variable domain, with the rest looked up from reference TRBV5-4 and TRBJ2-1, is ETGVTQSPTHLIKTRGQQVTLRCSSQSGHNTVSWYQQALGQGPQFIFQYYREEENGRGNFPPRFSGLQFPNYSSELNVNALELDDSALYLCASSLGQNSYNEQFFGPGTRLTVL.

This chain connects TRBV19 to TRBJ2-7; D remains unclear. Germline assignment: CDR1 LNHDA and CDR2 SQIVND (reference sequence). The CDR3 loop spans 14 amino acids. V dropped 5 bases and J dropped 5 bases, with 16 bases sitting between them. The CDR3, as DNA: TGTGCCAGTAGTGAAAACAGTTCTCCCAACGAGCAGTACTTC. Its translation: CASSENSSPNEQYF.

The chain joins TRBV2 to TRBJ2-5; possibly TRBD1 for D (6 bases). The J call may be incorrect, as the DNA end agrees better with TRBJ2-7. The length of the CDR3 is 11 residues. Germline V gene data show CDR1 as SNHLY and CDR2 as FYNNEI. CDR3 region: CATGQTYEQYF. Written as DNA, the CDR3 is TGTGCCACCGGACAGACCTACGAGCAGTACTTC.

A few counts support this clone. This chain's CDR3 is CASSSRGPDTGELFF. The CDR3 region has the DNA TGTGCCAGCAGCTCGAGGGGGCCTGACACCGGGGAGCTGTTTTTT. J is TRBJ2-2 and V is TRBV5-5, with 7 bases matching TRBD1. The trim removed 3 bases at V and 3 bases at J, leaving 5 bases unmatched. CDR1 and CDR2 (germline): SGHKS, YYEKEE (reference sequence). CDR3 length equals 15 residues. Full variable domain (rest looked up from reference TRBV5-5 and TRBJ2-2): DAGVTQSPTHLIKTRGQQVTLRCSPISGHKSVSWYQQVLGQGPQFIFQYYEKEERGRGNFPDRFSARQFPNYSSELNVNALLLGDSALYLCASSSRGPDTGELFFGEGSRLTVL.

This clone has more than one count but fewer than ten. The chain recombines TRBV5-1 with TRBJ2-7; D not certain. This CDR3 has 16 residues. V was cut by 1 base and J by 3 bases, with 17 bases left in between. Germline-derived CDR1 and CDR2 are SGHRS and YFSETQ. The CDR3 loop is CASSLSTGILFYEQYF. The CDR3 DNA follows: TGCGCCAGCAGCTTGTCCACCGGAATACTATTCTACGAGCAGTACTTC. The full variable domain, rest sourced from reference TRBV5-1 and TRBJ2-7, is KAGVTQTPRYLIKTRGQQVTLSCSPISGHRSVSWYQQTPGQGLQFLFEYFSETQRNKGNFPGRFSGRQFSNSRSEMNVSTLELGDSALYLCASSLSTGILFYEQYFGPGTRLTVT.

This clone appeared a few times. V gene TRBV7-6 combines with J gene TRBJ2-5; 11 bases align to TRBD2. This CDR3 has 14 residues. Germline values: CDR1 SGHVS, CDR2 FNYEAQ. With V trimmed by 5 bases and J by 5 bases, 4 bases remained unmatched. The CDR3 DNA is TGTGCCAGCAGCCGCGGGACTAGCGGTGAGACCCAGTACTTC. Protein sequence: CASSRGTSGETQYF.

The chain recombines TRBV11-2 with TRBJ2-7, with D unresolved. Trimming left V 5 bases short and J 0 bases short, with 17 bases between. CDR3 length: 16 residues. Germline V gives CDR1 SGHAT, CDR2 FQNNGV. CDR3 loop: CASSSPARIGSYEQYF. CDR3 nucleotide sequence: TGTGCCAGCAGCAGTCCCGCCAGGATAGGCTCCTACGAGCAGTACTTC.

The V gene is TRBV28, the J gene TRBJ1-5, with 8 bases matching TRBD1. V dropped 3 bases and J dropped 4; count of bases not matched to a gene: 5. The CDR3 spans 15 residues. Looked up from germline, CDR1 is MDHEN and CDR2 is SYDVKM. The CDR3 nucleotides read TGTGCCAGCAGTTTGTACAGGGGGTTTAATCAGCCCCAGCATTTT. It encodes CASSLYRGFNQPQHF. Full variable domain (rest looked up from reference TRBV28 and TRBJ1-5): DVKVTQSSRYLVKRTGEKVFLECVQDMDHENMFWYRQDPGLGLRLIYFSYDVKMKEKGDIPEGYSVSREKKERFSLILESASTNQTSMYLCASSLYRGFNQPQHFGDGTRLSIL.

The V gene is TRBV5-1, the J gene TRBJ2-1; D is possibly TRBD1 (7 bases). V lost 1 base and J 3 bases, leaving 11 bases between the germline ends. The CDR3 loop spans 15 amino acids. Germline V gene lookup returns CDR1 SGHRS and CDR2 YFSETQ. CDR3 protein: CASSLLQGGYNEQFF. The CDR3, as DNA: TGCGCCAGCAGCTTGCTGCAGGGGGGCTACAATGAGCAGTTCTTC.

The V gene is TRBV6-5, the J gene TRBJ1-3; no clear D. The CDR3 is 14 amino acids. Per the germline V gene, CDR1 is MNHEY and CDR2 is SVGAGI. The germline V and J ends were trimmed by 8 bases and 0 bases, with 11 bases remaining between them. The CDR3 is CASQSPSSGNTIYF. The CDR3 DNA follows: TGTGCCAGCCAGTCCCCTTCCTCTGGAAACACCATATATTTT.

The rearrangement uses TRBV27 and TRBJ2-6, with 8 bases lining up with TRBD1. The germline V gene has CDR1 MNHEY and CDR2 SMNVEV (reference sequence). V trimming: 0 bases; J trimming: 5 bases; junction bases outside the gene matches: 15. This CDR3 contains 20 residues. The CDR3 DNA reads as TGTGCCAGCAGTTTATCACAGACCGGGACAGGAAATCTTTGGGCCAACGTCCTGACTTTC. Encoded protein: CASSLSQTGTGNLWANVLTF.

Regarding this clone: At one of its ends the junction is not consistent with the germline gene, which may arise from a read error. This rearrangement joins TRBV7-9 to TRBJ2-5; D is uncertain. Germline V CDR1 and CDR2: SEHNR, FQNEAQ (reference sequence). The CDR3 has 11 amino acids. Written as DNA, the CDR3 is TGTTCCAGCAACTTGGAGGAGACCCAGTACTTC. Protein: CSSNLEETQYF.

J is TRBJ2-3 and V is TRBV7-7, with 8 nucleotides matching TRBD2. V lost 5 bases, J lost 3 bases, and 4 bases stayed unmatched. Germline-derived CDR1 and CDR2 are SSHAT and FNYEAQ (reference sequence). The CDR3 contains 14 residues. CDR3 DNA sequence: TGTGCCAGCAGCCCGGGACTAGAAACAGATACGCAGTATTTT. Protein product: CASSPGLETDTQYF.

DNA for the CDR3: TGTGCCAGCAGCCCACATCGGGGGGGCACCGGGGAGCTGTTTTTT. This codes for CASSPHRGGTGELFF. J is TRBJ2-2 and V is TRBV7-2; TRBD2 matches at 8 bases. The germline V gene has CDR1 SGHTA and CDR2 FQGNSA. The CDR3 is made up of 15 amino acids. Trimming cost V 5 bases and J 4 bases; bases outside gene matches: 6. The variable domain in full, with the rest retrieved from reference TRBV7-2 and TRBJ2-2, is GAGVSQSPSNKVTEKGKDVELRCDPISGHTALYWYRQSLGQGLEFLIYFQGNSAPDKSGLPSDRFSAERTGGSVSTLTIQRTQQEDSAVYLCASSPHRGGTGELFFGEGSRLTVL.